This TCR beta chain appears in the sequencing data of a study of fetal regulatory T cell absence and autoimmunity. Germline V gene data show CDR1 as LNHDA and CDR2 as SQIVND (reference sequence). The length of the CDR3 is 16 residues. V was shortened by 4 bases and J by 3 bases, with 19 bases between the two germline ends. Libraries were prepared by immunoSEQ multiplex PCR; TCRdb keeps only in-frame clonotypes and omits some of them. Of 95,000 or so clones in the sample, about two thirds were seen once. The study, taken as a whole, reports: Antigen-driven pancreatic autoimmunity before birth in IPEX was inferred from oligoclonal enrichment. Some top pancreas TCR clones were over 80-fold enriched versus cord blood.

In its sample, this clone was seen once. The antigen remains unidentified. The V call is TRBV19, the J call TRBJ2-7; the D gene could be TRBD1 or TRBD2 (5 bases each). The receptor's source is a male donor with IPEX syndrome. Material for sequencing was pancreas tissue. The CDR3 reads CASSRGVSDWGYEQYF. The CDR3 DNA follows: TGTGCCAGTAGTAGAGGGGTCAGCGATTGGGGCTACGAGCAGTACTTC.